Listed here are 10 T cell receptor beta chains from one sample, sequenced in a study of blood T cell repertoires in COVID-19. Profiling relied on immunoSEQ multiplex PCR, and the TCRdb table lists in-frame clones only, not all of them. The table shows about 160,000 clones, with approximately 84% occurring only once. The source material was peripheral blood. The receptor set was obtained from a middle-aged man with acute or convalescent COVID-19.

This clone was seen only once. The chain combines TRBV7-2 with TRBJ1-3, with D uncertain. Trimming cost V 5 bases and J 0 bases, with 14 bases left between them. CDR3 length equals 16 residues. CDR1 is SGHTA, CDR2 FQGNSA, per germline. CDR3 DNA: TGTGCCAGCAGCCTCCTGCGGGCCTCCTCTGGAAACACCATATATTTT. This gives the protein CASSLLRASSGNTIYF.

J is TRBJ1-2 and V is TRBV9; a weak D match, TRBD1 (6 bases). Germline lookup yields CDR1 SGDLS and CDR2 YYNGEE. Trimming removed 4 bases from V and 3 bases from J, with 13 bases in between. CDR3 length: 14 amino acids. The CDR3 sequence: CASSRQDRDYGYTF. The CDR3 bases are TGTGCCAGCAGCAGACAGGACCGAGACTATGGCTACACCTTC.

The chain carries TRBV5-4 and TRBJ2-3, with 9 bases lining up with TRBD1. V dropped 3 bases and J dropped 2; count of bases not matched to a gene: 4. CDR3 length equals 15 residues. The germline V gene encodes CDR1 SGHNT and CDR2 YYREEE (reference sequence). CDR3 coding DNA: TGTGCCAGCAGCTACGGACAGGGGAACACAGATACGCAGTATTTT. Protein sequence: CASSYGQGNTDTQYF. The full variable domain, rest sourced from reference TRBV5-4 and TRBJ2-3, is ETGVTQSPTHLIKTRGQQVTLRCSSQSGHNTVSWYQQALGQGPQFIFQYYREEENGRGNFPPRFSGLQFPNYSSELNVNALELDDSALYLCASSYGQGNTDTQYFGPGTRLTVL.

J is TRBJ2-5 and V is TRBV2, with 12 bases identical to TRBD2. The trim removed 5 bases at V and 1 base at J, leaving 5 bases unmatched. CDR1 is SNHLY, CDR2 FYNNEI, per germline. The CDR3 has 16 residues. The CDR3 here is CASSSGTSGFQETQYF. The CDR3 DNA follows: TGTGCCAGCAGTTCAGGGACTAGCGGGTTCCAAGAGACCCAGTACTTC. Full variable domain (missing parts from reference TRBV2 and TRBJ2-5): EPEVTQTPSHQVTQMGQEVILRCVPISNHLYFYWYRQILGQKVEFLVSFYNNEISEKSEIFDDQFSVERPDGSNFTLKIRSTKLEDSAMYFCASSSGTSGFQETQYFGPGTRLLVL.

The chain has TRBV6-5 and TRBJ1-2, with 9 bases matching TRBD1. In germline, CDR1 is MNHEY, CDR2 SVGAGI. The CDR3 has 14 residues. Unmatched junction bases numbered 2, after V lost 4 bases and J lost 2 bases. Here the CDR3 reads CASSSGTGNYGYTF. As DNA, the CDR3 is TGTGCCAGCAGTTCCGGGACAGGGAACTATGGCTACACCTTC.

This clone was picked up a small number of times. The chain employs TRBV6-6 and TRBJ1-1; D may be TRBD1 (6 bases). The CDR3 is 14 residues long. Trimming shortened V by 1 base and J by 2 bases, and 8 bases separated the two germline ends. The germline V gene encodes CDR1 MNHNY and CDR2 SVGAGI (reference sequence). CDR3 amino acids: CASSYYRVNTEAFF. In nucleotides, the CDR3 is TGTGCCAGCAGTTACTACAGGGTTAACACTGAAGCTTTCTTT.

The V and J genes are TRBV2 and TRBJ1-5; no firm D call. The germline CDR1 and CDR2 sequences are SNHLY and FYNNEI. The CDR3 runs to 12 residues. V was clipped by 2 bases and J by 9 bases, with 8 bases between them. CDR3 sequence: CASSERVRPQHF. The DNA for the CDR3 is TGTGCCAGCAGTGAAAGAGTACGGCCCCAGCATTTT.

The chain uses TRBV3-1 (or the pseudogene TRBV3-2) and TRBJ2-5, with TRBD1 matching over 11 bases. Unmatched junction bases numbered 5, after V lost 4 bases and J lost 1 base. CDR1 and CDR2 from the germline V gene are LGHDT and YNNKEL (reference sequence). This CDR3 has 16 residues. In DNA form, the CDR3 reads TGTGCCAGCAGCCCTTGGGGGACAGGGGGCCAAGAGACCCAGTACTTC. It codes for CASSPWGTGGQETQYF.

With regard to this clone: Germline is not matched at one junction end, which may reflect a read error. The chain has TRBV11-3 and TRBJ2-1, with a weak D call TRBD2 (6 bases). Germline CDR1 is SGHNT and CDR2 is YENEEA. The CDR3 is made up of 17 amino acids. The CDR3 bases are TGTGCCAGCAGCTTAGATCAGGCGGGGCCCTCCCACAATGAGCAGTTCTTC. It is translated as CASSLDQAGPSHNEQFF.

This chain connects TRBV16 to TRBJ1-1; maybe TRBD1 (5 bases). Trimming took off 2 bases at V and 4 bases at J, with 14 bases between the two ends. This CDR3 is built from 15 residues. Germline-derived CDR1 and CDR2 are KGHSY and FQNENV. The chain's CDR3 is CASSQMEGRVTEAFF. The DNA for the CDR3 is TGTGCCAGCAGCCAAATGGAGGGCAGGGTCACTGAAGCTTTCTTT.